This T cell receptor beta chain appears in the sequencing data of a study of blood T cells in healthy people across ages. Study as a whole: About one barcoded TCR beta cDNA was captured per two T cells. The study's findings and limits: Roughly linear age-related decline in beta diversity appeared, significant by age around 42.

Sample-barcoded 5' priming and a J-beta primer mix drove a second PCR of 7 to 11 cycles. TCRdb ran MiXCR on the 5' RACE reads and lists one entry per CDR3 protein. The repertoire consists of 600,000 or so distinct CDR3 sequences, with approximately 30% occurring once and the leading ten covering about 15%. Trimming pared 4 bases from V and 10 bases from J, leaving 17 bases between. The CDR3 is 13 residues long. Germline assignment: CDR1 DFQATT and CDR2 SNEGSKA (reference sequence). Comment on this clonotype: The target antigen is unknown.

The J gene is TRBJ2-1, the V gene TRBV20-1; possible D gene TRBD2, 6 bases. This sequence was found in a woman older than 75 in good health. The sequencing sample was made of blood. The CDR3 is CSATSFSGREQFF. CDR3 in DNA: TGCAGTGCTACATCTTTTAGCGGACGAGAGCAGTTCTTC.